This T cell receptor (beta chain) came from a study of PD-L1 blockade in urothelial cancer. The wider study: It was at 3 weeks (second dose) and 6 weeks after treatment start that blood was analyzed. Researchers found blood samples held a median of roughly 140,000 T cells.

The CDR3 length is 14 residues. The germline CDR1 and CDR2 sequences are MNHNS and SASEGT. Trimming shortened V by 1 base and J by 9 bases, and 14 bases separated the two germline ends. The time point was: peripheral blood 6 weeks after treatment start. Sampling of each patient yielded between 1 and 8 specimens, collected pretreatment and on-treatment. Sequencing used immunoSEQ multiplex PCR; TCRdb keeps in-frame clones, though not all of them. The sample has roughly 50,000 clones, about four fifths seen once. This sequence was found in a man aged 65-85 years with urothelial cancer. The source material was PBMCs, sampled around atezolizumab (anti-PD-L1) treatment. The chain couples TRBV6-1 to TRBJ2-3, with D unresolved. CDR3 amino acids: CASSEGLVAATQYF. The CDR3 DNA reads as TGTGCCAGCAGTGAAGGTCTGGTTGCGGCGACGCAGTATTTT.